The 5 T cell receptor beta chains reported below all come from one sample, sequenced in a study of metastatic and nonmetastatic thyroid tumors. Each patient came to thyroid surgery without any prior treatment (of any kind). TCRdb reprocessed the PCR reads via MiXCR. The table includes around 45,000 clones, 15% to 20% detected once. Specimen: blood. The receptors were sampled from a female donor with papillary thyroid cancer or a benign thyroid nodule (not recorded which). Some clones in this sample may be carry-over from other donors' samples.

The V call is TRBV24-1, the J call TRBJ2-3; no reliable D call. The CDR3 sequence is 15 residues long. In germline, CDR1 is KGHDR, CDR2 SFDVKD. The V end was cut by 4 bases, the J end by 2 bases, with 12 bases between. The CDR3 coding sequence is TGTGCCACCAGTGACCCCGGACCTGACACAGATACGCAGTATTTT. Translated: CATSDPGPDTDTQYF.

This clone was seen at least ten times. The genes are TRBV5-5 and TRBJ1-1, with D hard to call. Germline CDR1 is SGHKS and CDR2 is YYEKEE (reference sequence). The CDR3 is 14 residues long. The V and J ends lost 0 bases and 0 bases respectively, with 6 bases between them. Here the CDR3 reads CASSLERLNTEAFF. The CDR3 nucleotides are TGTGCCAGCAGCTTGGAACGGCTGAACACTGAAGCTTTCTTT.

On this clone itself: Given the absence of the conserved phenylalanine or tryptophan at the CDR3 end, a read error is likely. It is unclear where the CDR3 begins or ends on the DNA, so no DNA is shown, and the CDR3 is as TCRdb lists it. J is TRBJ2-3 and V is TRBV27; the table's D call, TRBD2, was not checked against the DNA. From its first to its last residue, the CDR3 has 16 amino acids. CDR1 and CDR2 from the germline V gene are MNHEY and SMNVEV (reference sequence). The CDR3 is CASSSLPAGATDTQNY.

This clone came up many times. The CDR3 sequence is CASIGLAGPVAKNIQYF. The CDR3 bases are TGTGCCAGCATAGGACTAGCGGGACCAGTGGCCAAAAACATTCAGTACTTC. V gene TRBV2 combines with J gene TRBJ2-4; 12 nucleotides align to TRBD2. The V and J ends lost 7 bases and 1 base, in that order; junction bases with no gene match: 8. This CDR3 is 17 amino acids long. The V gene's germline CDR1 is SNHLY and CDR2 FYNNEI.

The chain is built from TRBV28 and TRBJ2-1, with a weak D call TRBD2 (5 bases). Trimming shortened V by 8 bases and J by 5 bases, and 37 bases separated the two germline ends. This CDR3 is built from 21 residues. Germline values: CDR1 MDHEN, CDR2 SYDVKM. CDR3 sequence reads: CASLEGVRFSIQLLPNNEQFF. For the CDR3, the DNA is TGTGCCAGCCTCGAGGGAGTGCGCTTTTCTATCCAGCTACTTCCAAACAATGAGCAGTTCTTC.